The 21 T cell receptor beta chains in this list originate from one sample, sequenced in a study of blood T cell repertoires in COVID-19 (dated by TCRdb to about 2020). Library generation was performed with the immunoSEQ multiplex PCR assay. TCRdb provides this immuneACCESS table in a form limited to in-frame rearrangements. Some clones are lacking; in checked studies, under half of them reflect an unresolved V gene, and why the rest are absent is not known. This sample holds roughly 90,000 clones; more than 85% were observed only once. The top ten hold over 4% of the sample. Sequenced material: peripheral blood. The source of these receptors is a man aged 40-49 years with acute or convalescent COVID-19.

The chain combines TRBV7-9 with TRBJ2-3; D is perhaps TRBD1 (5 bases). V dropped 5 bases and J dropped 2 bases, with 14 bases sitting between them. CDR1 is SEHNR, CDR2 FQNEAQ, per germline (reference sequence). This CDR3 is 15 amino acids long. The CDR3 DNA follows: TGTGCCAGCAGCACAGGACATCTCATCACAGATACGCAGTATTTT. Protein sequence: CASSTGHLITDTQYF.

As regards this clone: This sample includes further DNA sequences coding for the same CDR3. The chain uses TRBV29-1 and TRBJ1-1; no clear D. With 6 bases removed from V and 1 base from J, the gap between germline ends came to 6 bases. The germline V gene encodes CDR1 SQVTM and CDR2 ANQGSEA. The CDR3 runs 11 residues. The DNA for the CDR3 is TGCAGCGTGGGGAGGAACACTGAAGCTTTCTTT. It is translated as CSVGRNTEAFF.

This clone was counted only a few times. The CDR3 DNA reads TGCGCCAGCAGCCAAGAAACAGGGGTGAGATCTGAAGCTTTCTTT. It encodes CASSQETGVRSEAFF. The rearrangement uses TRBV4-1 and TRBJ1-1; TRBD1 matches 7 bases. From germline, CDR1 is MGHRA and CDR2 YSYEKL. The CDR3 is 15 amino acids. V shed 0 bases and J 6 bases; nucleotides not matched to a gene: 7.

V and J are TRBV5-8 and TRBJ1-5, with D perhaps matching TRBD1 (6 bases). The V end lost 4 bases, the J end lost 4 bases, and 9 bases lay between the germline ends. Germline lookup yields CDR1 SGHTS and CDR2 YDEGEE. The CDR3 runs 13 residues. CDR3 in amino acids: CASSTDSNQPQHF. CDR3 bases: TGTGCCAGCAGCACGGACAGTAATCAGCCCCAGCATTTT. Based on the CDR3 plus reference TRBV5-8 and TRBJ1-5, the full variable domain is EAGVTQSPTHLIKTRGQQATLRCSPISGHTSVYWYQQALGLGLQFLLWYDEGEERNRGNFPPRFSGRQFPNYSSELNVNALELEDSALYLCASSTDSNQPQHFGDGTRLSIL.

V usage is TRBV2 and J usage is TRBJ2-1, with TRBD1 matching 8 bases. The V gene end was trimmed by 7 bases and the J gene end by 4 bases; junction bases not matched to a gene: 9. The CDR3 covers 15 residues. CDR1 and CDR2 from the germline V gene are SNHLY and FYNNEI. CDR3 sequence (DNA): TGTGCCAGCACCCCCGGGACAGGAATTTACAATGAGCAGTTCTTC. It specifies CASTPGTGIYNEQFF.

The rearrangement uses TRBV2 and TRBJ2-1; 11 bases match TRBD2. The length of the CDR3 is 17 residues. Trimming took 4 bases from V and 9 from J; bases not matched to a gene: 14. Germline V gene sequence: CDR1 SNHLY, CDR2 FYNNEI. CDR3 sequence: CASSALRGTSGRGEQFF. Here the CDR3 DNA reads TGTGCCAGCAGTGCGCTACGTGGGACTAGCGGTCGGGGTGAGCAGTTCTTC. The full variable domain, in which reference TRBV2 and TRBJ2-1 provide the parts outside the CDR3, is EPEVTQTPSHQVTQMGQEVILRCVPISNHLYFYWYRQILGQKVEFLVSFYNNEISEKSEIFDDQFSVERPDGSNFTLKIRSTKLEDSAMYFCASSALRGTSGRGEQFFGPGTRLTVL.

The rearrangement joins TRBV7-9 to TRBJ2-1; D perhaps matches TRBD2 (6 bases). V was shortened by 5 bases and J by 10 bases, with 15 bases between the two germline ends. Germline CDR1 is SEHNR and CDR2 is FQNEAQ (reference sequence). This CDR3 is 13 amino acids long. In DNA form, the CDR3 reads TGTGCCAGCAGCCTCGGGACTCCGAGGGAGCAGTTCTTC. This codes for CASSLGTPREQFF.

The V call is TRBV29-1, the J call TRBJ2-7, with TRBD1 matching over 7 bases. Unmatched junction bases numbered 5, after V lost 4 bases and J lost 2 bases. Germline CDR1 is SQVTM and CDR2 is ANQGSEA. This CDR3 contains 13 residues. The CDR3 loop is CSVAGTDTYEQYF. In DNA form, the CDR3 reads TGCAGCGTTGCGGGGACAGACACCTACGAGCAGTACTTC.

The chain joins TRBV7-9 to TRBJ1-6; 10 positions match TRBD1. CDR3 size: 14 residues. The ends lost 2 bases at V and 9 bases at J; junction bases unmatched: 1. The V gene's germline CDR1 is SEHNR and CDR2 FQNEAQ (reference sequence). CDR3 protein: CASSLRDRGSPLHF. In DNA form, the CDR3 reads TGTGCCAGCAGCTTAAGGGACAGGGGTTCACCCCTCCACTTT. Full variable domain (outside the CDR3, taken from reference TRBV7-9 and TRBJ1-6): DTGVSQNPRHKITKRGQNVTFRCDPISEHNRLYWYRQTLGQGPEFLTYFQNEAQLEKSRLLSDRFSAERPKGSFSTLEIQRTEQGDSAMYLCASSLRDRGSPLHFGNGTRLTVT.

The chain is built from TRBV5-1 and TRBJ2-2, with 13 bases matching TRBD2. The CDR3 runs to 18 residues. CDR1 is SGHRS and CDR2 is YFSETQ in the germline V gene. V shed 4 bases and J 6 bases; nucleotides not matched to a gene: 12. The CDR3 protein is CASSPQLAGGPIAGELFF. The CDR3 DNA reads TGCGCCAGCAGCCCCCAACTAGCGGGAGGGCCTATCGCCGGGGAGCTGTTTTTT.

DNA for the CDR3: TGTGCCTGGAGGCCGCGGGAAAGCTCCTATAATTCACCCCTCCACTTT. It codes for CAWRPRESSYNSPLHF. This rearrangement joins TRBV30 to TRBJ1-6; no clear D. The CDR3 is made up of 16 amino acids. V was pared by 3 bases and J by 0 bases, with 12 bases between. In germline, CDR1 is GTSNPN, CDR2 SVGIG (reference sequence).

V usage is TRBV21-1 and J usage is TRBJ2-1; the table's D call of TRBD1 was not tested on the DNA. TRBV21-1 is deemed a pseudogene. The length of the CDR3 is 16 residues. In DNA form, the CDR3 reads TGTGCCAGCAGCAATTTCGACAGGGGCACCTACAATGAGCAGTTCTTC. Translating it yields CASSNFDRGTYNEQFF.

V usage is TRBV10-3 and J usage is TRBJ2-1, with D possibly matching TRBD1 (6 bases). V lost 5 bases and J 0 bases, leaving 8 bases between the germline ends. The germline V gene encodes CDR1 ENHRY and CDR2 SYGVKD. This CDR3 has 14 residues. The chain's CDR3 is CAISTGSSYNEQFF. Written as DNA, the CDR3 is TGTGCCATCAGTACAGGGAGCTCCTACAATGAGCAGTTCTTC.

The genes are TRBV5-6 and TRBJ2-4; a possible D gene is TRBD2 (7 bases). The CDR3 consists of 15 residues. The germline gives CDR1 SGHDT, CDR2 YYEEEE. V lost 4 bases, J lost 6 bases, and 17 bases lay in between. CDR3 in DNA: TGTGCCAGCAGCCCTGGGGGGGGCCGGAGAAACATTCAGTACTTC. This encodes CASSPGGGRRNIQYF.

The chain employs TRBV27 and TRBJ2-7; D remains ambiguous. Germline values: CDR1 MNHEY, CDR2 SMNVEV (reference sequence). V lost 0 bases and J lost 4, with 13 bases in between. The CDR3 is 15 amino acids. For the CDR3, the DNA is TGTGCCAGCAGTTTATCGGGCAGGCCCTTATACGAGCAGTACTTC. Translation: CASSLSGRPLYEQYF.

The chain links TRBV6-1 to TRBJ2-3, with D possibly matching TRBD2 (5 bases). The CDR3 sequence is 11 residues long. Trimming removed 3 bases from V and 9 bases from J, with 7 bases in between. Germline CDR1 and CDR2: MNHNS and SASEGT. CDR3 coding DNA: TGTGCCAGCAGTGACCGGGGAACGCAGTATTTT. Its protein is CASSDRGTQYF.

This clone was seen just once. This rearrangement joins TRBV19 to TRBJ2-2, with 12 bases fitting TRBD1. The CDR3 has 17 amino acids. J gave up 5 bases and V 3 bases, and 7 bases lay outside the gene matches. The germline gives CDR1 LNHDA, CDR2 SQIVND (reference sequence). The CDR3 DNA reads as TGTGCCAGTAGTATTACAGGGACAGGGGGCGAGACCGGGGAGCTGTTTTTT. Protein sequence: CASSITGTGGETGELFF.

The chain recombines TRBV27 with TRBJ1-1, with D possibly TRBD1 on 6 matching bases. The CDR3 totals 13 residues. Germline V gene data show CDR1 as MNHEY and CDR2 as SMNVEV (reference sequence). V was clipped by 2 bases and J by 8 bases, with 12 bases between them. The CDR3: CASSLGQRSEAFF. The CDR3 DNA reads TGTGCCAGCAGTTTAGGACAGCGGTCCGAAGCTTTCTTT.

The chain employs TRBV5-1 and TRBJ1-1; 10 bases match TRBD1. The J segment lost 0 bases and the V segment lost 4 bases, leaving 9 bases of the junction unmatched. The CDR3 consists of 17 residues. Germline V gene lookup returns CDR1 SGHRS and CDR2 YFSETQ. DNA for the CDR3: TGCGCCAGCAGCCCCTGGACAGGGGGGATCTTGAACACTGAAGCTTTCTTT. Translated: CASSPWTGGILNTEAFF.

V is TRBV18 and J is TRBJ1-1; a possible D gene is TRBD1 (5 bases). CDR3 length: 15 amino acids. V dropped 2 bases and J dropped 0 bases, with 10 bases sitting between them. The germline gives CDR1 KGHSH, CDR2 LQKENI. This CDR3 reads CASSPILDMNTEAFF. CDR3 in DNA: TGTGCCAGCTCACCAATTTTGGACATGAACACTGAAGCTTTCTTT.

This clone appeared many times. The rearrangement joins TRBV19 to TRBJ2-3; TRBD2 might be the D (6 bases). Germline V gene data show CDR1 as LNHDA and CDR2 as SQIVND (reference sequence). The CDR3 consists of 16 residues. Between the trimmed V and J ends, which lost 3 bases and 2 bases, there was a span of 15 bases. The CDR3 here is CASSITVAGFTDTQYF. In DNA, the CDR3 is TGTGCCAGTAGTATTACAGTTGCGGGGTTCACAGATACGCAGTATTTT.